This T cell receptor (beta chain) derives from a study of T cell responses to AZD1222 COVID-19 vaccine. The CDR3 contains 12 residues. V was shortened by 3 bases and J by 7 bases, with 13 bases between the two germline ends. Germline CDR1 and CDR2: DFQATT and SNEGSKA (reference sequence). The table came from immunoSEQ multiplex PCR; TCRdb's copy has only in-frame clones and leaves some out. The sample records around 120,000 clones, 70% to 90% being singletons. The specimen comprised peripheral blood, sampled on day 0 of AZD1222 vaccination. The clonotype comes from an adult in good health. V gene TRBV20-1 combines with J gene TRBJ2-7; tentative D call: TRBD1 (5 bases). CDR3 coding DNA: TGCAGTGCTAGTGGCAGGGCATTGGAGCAGTACTTC. Its translation: CSASGRALEQYF.